The text below deals with one TCR beta chain. The data belong to a study of blood T cell repertoires in COVID-19. Turning to the study itself: Acute-phase and convalescent COVID-19 samples originated in the United States, Italy and Spain.

CDR1 and CDR2 (germline): LGHNA, YSLEER. The CDR3 contains 16 residues. The ends were cut back, 0 bases at V and 2 bases at J, with 11 bases in the middle. Using immunoSEQ multiplex PCR, the repertoire was profiled, and TCRdb retains in-frame clones only, with some absent. Altogether fewer than 85,000 clones are present, roughly four fifths being singletons, with the ten largest covering around 27%. This TCR derives from a human donor in a cohort sampled during active COVID-19. Input material: peripheral blood. The J gene is TRBJ1-5, the V gene TRBV4-3; D remains unclear. Written as DNA, the CDR3 is TGCGCCAGCAGCCAAGAAACATCTTCCGGCAATCAGCCCCAGCATTTT. Its protein is CASSQETSSGNQPQHF.